This TCR beta chain was recorded in a study of monozygotic twins with inflammatory bowel disease. No DNA is given; TCRdb re-called the 5' RACE reads and lists each CDR3 protein once. The sample has 400,000 to 500,000 distinct CDR3 sequences, and its top ten clones hold around 2.4%. The CDR3 spans 15 residues. The rearrangement links TRBV12-3 or TRBV12-4 to TRBJ2-2; TCRdb selects TRBD1, and the lack of DNA leaves this call unchecked. Sequences were obtained from blood. The receptor was derived from a human donor with ulcerative colitis or Crohn's disease, or a healthy co-twin of an affected twin (not recorded which). CDR3 amino acids: CASSSGQGWAGELFF.